The sequence of this T cell receptor beta chain was determined in a study of vaccination effects on CD4 cells after COVID-19. Notes on the study in general: Nearly all vaccine-induced clones in healthy recipients recognized only SARS-CoV-2.

CDR1 SGHRS and CDR2 YFSETQ come from the germline V gene. V was shortened by 4 bases and J by 0 bases, with 12 bases between the two germline ends. The CDR3 sequence is 15 residues long. Antigen-specific CD4+ T cells expanded by the ViraFEST assay with viral peptide pools were then sequenced. Subsequent to roughly 10 days of culture, CD4+ T cells were isolated. Vaccine recipients, nucleocapsid antibody negative, had no prior SARS-CoV-2 infection. The culture medium for two million PBMC per well included roughly 10 IU/ml IL-2 and about 9.1 ug/ml peptides. Concerning this clone: Antigen specificity is unknown.

Libraries were prepared by immunoSEQ multiplex PCR; TCRdb keeps only in-frame clonotypes and omits some of them. In the table there are some 22,000 clones, 71% of which are singletons. The receptor comes from a human donor who received a COVID-19 vaccine. The chain links TRBV5-1 to TRBJ2-3; the D is unclear. Sequencing used CD4+ T cells from PBMCs cultured with HCoV-OC43 spike peptides, obtained before COVID-19 vaccination. Subset reported: HCoV-OC43 spike overlapping peptide pool stimulation. The DNA for the CDR3 is TGCGCCAGCAGCCGTGACGGTTCTAGCACAGATACGCAGTATTTT. Translated: CASSRDGSSTDTQYF.